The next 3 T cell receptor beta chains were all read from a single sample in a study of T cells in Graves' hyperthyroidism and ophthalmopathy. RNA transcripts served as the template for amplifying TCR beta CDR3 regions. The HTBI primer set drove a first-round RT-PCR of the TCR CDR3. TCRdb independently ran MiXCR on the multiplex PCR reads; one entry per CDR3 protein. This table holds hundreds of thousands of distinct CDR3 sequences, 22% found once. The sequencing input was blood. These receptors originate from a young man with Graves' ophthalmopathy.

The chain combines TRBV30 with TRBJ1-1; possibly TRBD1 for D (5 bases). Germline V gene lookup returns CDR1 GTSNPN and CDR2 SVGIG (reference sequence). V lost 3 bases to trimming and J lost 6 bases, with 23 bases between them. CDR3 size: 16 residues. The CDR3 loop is CAWSSRAGLLGAEAFF. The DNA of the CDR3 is TGTGCCTGGAGCTCGCGCGCGGGACTTCTTGGGGCTGAAGCTTTCTTT.

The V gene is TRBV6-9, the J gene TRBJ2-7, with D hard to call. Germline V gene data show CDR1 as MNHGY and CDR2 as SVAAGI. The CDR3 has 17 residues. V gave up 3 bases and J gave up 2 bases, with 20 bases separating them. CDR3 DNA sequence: TGTGCCAGCAGTTACAAGTTTTTTCGTGGGCCACCCTACGAGCAGTACTTC. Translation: CASSYKFFRGPPYEQYF.

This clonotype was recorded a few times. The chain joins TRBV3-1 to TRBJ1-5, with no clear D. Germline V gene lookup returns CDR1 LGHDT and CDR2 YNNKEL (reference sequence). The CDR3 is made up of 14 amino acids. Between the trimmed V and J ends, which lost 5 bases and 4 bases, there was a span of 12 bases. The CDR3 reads CASSFNPFNQPQHF. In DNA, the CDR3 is TGTGCCAGCAGCTTTAATCCCTTTAATCAGCCCCAGCATTTT.